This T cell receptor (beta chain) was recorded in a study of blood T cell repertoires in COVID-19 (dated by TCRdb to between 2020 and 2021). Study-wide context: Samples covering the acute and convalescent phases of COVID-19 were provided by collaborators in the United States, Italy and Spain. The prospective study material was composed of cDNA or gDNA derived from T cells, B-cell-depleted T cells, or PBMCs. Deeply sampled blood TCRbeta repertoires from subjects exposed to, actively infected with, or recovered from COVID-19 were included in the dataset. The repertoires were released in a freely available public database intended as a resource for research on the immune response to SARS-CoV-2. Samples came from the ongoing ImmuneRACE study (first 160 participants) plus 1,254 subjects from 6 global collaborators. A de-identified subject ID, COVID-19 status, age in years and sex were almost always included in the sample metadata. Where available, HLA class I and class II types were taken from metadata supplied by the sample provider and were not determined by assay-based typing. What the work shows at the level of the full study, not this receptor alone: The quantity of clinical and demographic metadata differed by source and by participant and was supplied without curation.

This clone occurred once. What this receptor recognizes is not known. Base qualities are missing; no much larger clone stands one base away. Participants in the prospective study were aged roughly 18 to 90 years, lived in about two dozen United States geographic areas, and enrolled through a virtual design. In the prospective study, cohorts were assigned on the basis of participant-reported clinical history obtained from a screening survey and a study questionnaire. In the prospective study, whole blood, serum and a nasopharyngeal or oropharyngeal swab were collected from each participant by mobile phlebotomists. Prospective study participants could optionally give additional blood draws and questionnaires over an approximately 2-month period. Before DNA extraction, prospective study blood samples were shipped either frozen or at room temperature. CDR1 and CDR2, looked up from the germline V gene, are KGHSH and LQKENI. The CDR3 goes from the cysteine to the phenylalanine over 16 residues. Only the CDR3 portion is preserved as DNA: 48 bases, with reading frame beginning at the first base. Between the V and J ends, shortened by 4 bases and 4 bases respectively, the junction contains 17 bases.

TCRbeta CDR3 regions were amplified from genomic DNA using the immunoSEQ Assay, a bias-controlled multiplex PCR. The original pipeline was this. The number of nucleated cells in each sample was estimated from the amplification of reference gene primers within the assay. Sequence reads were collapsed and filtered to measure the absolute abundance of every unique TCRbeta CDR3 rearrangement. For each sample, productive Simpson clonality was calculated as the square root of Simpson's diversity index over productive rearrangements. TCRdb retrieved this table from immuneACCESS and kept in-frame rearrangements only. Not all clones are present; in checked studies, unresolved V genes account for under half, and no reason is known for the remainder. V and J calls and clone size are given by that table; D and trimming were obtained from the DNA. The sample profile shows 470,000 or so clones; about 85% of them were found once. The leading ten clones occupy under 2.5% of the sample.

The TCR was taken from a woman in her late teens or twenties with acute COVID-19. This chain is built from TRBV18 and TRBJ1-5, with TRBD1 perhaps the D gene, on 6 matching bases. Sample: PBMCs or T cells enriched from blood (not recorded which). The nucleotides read TGTGCCAGCTCACTGTCACAGGGAGGGACAAATCAGCCCCAGCATTTT. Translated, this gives CASSLSQGGTNQPQHF. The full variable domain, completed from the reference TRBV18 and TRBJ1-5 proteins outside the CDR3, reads NAGVMQNPRHLVRRRGQEARLRCSPMKGHSHVYWYRQLPEEGLKFMVYLQKENIIDESGMPKERFSAEFPKEGPSILRIQQVVRGDSAAYFCASSLSQGGTNQPQHFGDGTRLSIL.